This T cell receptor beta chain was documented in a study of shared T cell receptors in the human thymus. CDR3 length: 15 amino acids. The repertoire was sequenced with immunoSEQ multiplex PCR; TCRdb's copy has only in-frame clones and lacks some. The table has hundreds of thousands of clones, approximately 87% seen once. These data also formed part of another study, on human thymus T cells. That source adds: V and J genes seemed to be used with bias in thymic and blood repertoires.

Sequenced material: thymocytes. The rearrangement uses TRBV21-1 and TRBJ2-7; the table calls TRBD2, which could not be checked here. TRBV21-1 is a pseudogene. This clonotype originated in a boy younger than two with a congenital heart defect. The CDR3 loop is CASSTNGTSSYEQYF. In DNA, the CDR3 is TGTGCCAGCAGCACTAACGGGACTAGCTCCTACGAGCAGTACTTC.